This entry lists 29 T cell receptor beta chains sequenced from one sample in a study of PD-1 blockade in classical Hodgkin lymphoma. Documented time point: cycle 4 day 1 (C4D1), after 5 to 7 weeks of nivolumab. Each patient's relapse followed autologous stem cell transplantation, and brentuximab vedotin exposure varied. Clones were sequenced by immunoSEQ multiplex PCR, and TCRdb holds only the in-frame ones, with some missing. The sample has over 60,000 clones; around nine tenths are singletons. This material consisted of peripheral blood mononuclear cells (PBMCs), taken before the fourth cycle of nivolumab. Receptors originate from a human donor with classical Hodgkin lymphoma.

The chain carries TRBV4-1 and TRBJ2-1, with TRBD1 identical over 8 bases. V lost 1 base and J lost 10; bases outside the gene matches: 3. Germline assignment: CDR1 MGHRA and CDR2 YSYEKL. This CDR3 is built from 13 residues. The CDR3 reads CASSQVPGGEQFF. Here the CDR3 DNA reads TGCGCCAGCAGCCAAGTGCCAGGGGGCGAGCAGTTCTTC.

The genes are TRBV4-1 and TRBJ2-1; 10 nucleotides align to TRBD2. The CDR3 has 15 residues. J gave up 5 bases and V 6 bases, and 7 bases lay outside the gene matches. Germline V lookup: CDR1 MGHRA, CDR2 YSYEKL. DNA for the CDR3: TGCGCCAGCAGACAGAGCGGGGGGGGACACAATGAGCAGTTCTTC. Its translation is CASRQSGGGHNEQFF.

The CDR3 region is CASSDPASGSYEQYF. The CDR3 DNA reads TGTGCCAGCAGTGACCCGGCTAGCGGGTCCTACGAGCAGTACTTC. This chain links TRBV6-1 with TRBJ2-7; 8 nucleotides match TRBD2. This CDR3 is built from 15 residues. Germline values: CDR1 MNHNS, CDR2 SASEGT. V trimming: 3 bases; J trimming: 1 base; junction bases outside the gene matches: 5.

The chain links TRBV19 to TRBJ2-3; perhaps TRBD2 as D (6 bases). The CDR3 is made up of 16 amino acids. V lost 0 bases to trimming and J lost 4 bases, with 14 bases between them. Germline values: CDR1 LNHDA, CDR2 SQIVND (reference sequence). The CDR3 DNA reads TGTGCCAGTAGTATAGATCCGGGTGCGGGACCAGATACGCAGTATTTT. It is translated as CASSIDPGAGPDTQYF.

The chain recombines TRBV7-8 with TRBJ2-2; TRBD1 might be the D (6 bases). The V end lost 6 bases, the J end lost 4 bases, and 9 bases lay between the germline ends. Germline CDR1 reads SGHVS; CDR2 reads FQNEAQ. There are 13 residues in the CDR3. The CDR3 region is CASRGTSTGELFF. CDR3 DNA: TGTGCCAGCAGAGGGACATCCACCGGGGAGCTGTTTTTT.

The rearrangement uses TRBV29-1 and TRBJ2-1; TRBD2 is a possible D gene (6 bases). Germline V lookup: CDR1 SQVTM, CDR2 ANQGSEA. Trimming removed 5 bases at V and 8 bases at J, with 13 bases between. This CDR3 is built from 12 residues. The CDR3: CSVWRGGDEQFF. DNA of the CDR3: TGCAGCGTTTGGAGGGGCGGTGATGAGCAGTTCTTC.

The chain uses TRBV6-5 and TRBJ1-2; D unclear. Germline-derived CDR1 and CDR2 are MNHEY and SVGAGI. V dropped 10 bases and J dropped 2 bases, with 14 bases sitting between them. The CDR3 is 13 residues long. The DNA for the CDR3 is TGTGCCACCAAACAGCCTGAGAACTATGGCTACACCTTC. Translated: CATKQPENYGYTF.

The chain has TRBV5-1 and TRBJ2-2; 9 bases match TRBD2. Trimming took 0 bases from V and 6 from J; bases not matched to a gene: 6. This CDR3 has 16 amino acids. From germline, CDR1 is SGHRS and CDR2 YFSETQ. The CDR3 DNA reads TGCGCCAGCAGCTTGGGAGTAGCGGGAGTCTCCGGGGAGCTGTTTTTT. The encoded protein is CASSLGVAGVSGELFF. The complete variable domain, with remaining parts taken from reference TRBV5-1 and TRBJ2-2, reads KAGVTQTPRYLIKTRGQQVTLSCSPISGHRSVSWYQQTPGQGLQFLFEYFSETQRNKGNFPGRFSGRQFSNSRSEMNVSTLELGDSALYLCASSLGVAGVSGELFFGEGSRLTVL.

The chain joins TRBV30 to TRBJ2-5, with D maybe TRBD1 (6 bases). The CDR3 extends over 13 amino acids. Germline-derived CDR1 and CDR2 are GTSNPN and SVGIG (reference sequence). Trimming stripped 0 bases from V and 7 bases from J, with 12 bases between. CDR3 sequence reads: CAWSVAGVGTQYF. The CDR3 DNA follows: TGTGCCTGGAGTGTGGCAGGGGTCGGGACCCAGTACTTC.

This chain uses TRBV10-1 with TRBJ2-3; D might be TRBD1 (5 bases). V shed 3 bases and J shed 0 bases, with 13 bases lying between them. The germline CDR1 and CDR2 sequences are WNHNN and SYGVQD (reference sequence). CDR3 length: 16 amino acids. The CDR3 sequence is CASSEDVDSSTDTQYF. CDR3 in DNA: TGCGCCAGCAGTGAAGATGTTGACAGTAGCACAGATACGCAGTATTTT.

The gene calls are TRBV11-2 and TRBJ2-1, with D tentatively TRBD1 (6 bases). V lost 4 bases, J lost 4 bases, and 14 bases lay in between. Germline assignment: CDR1 SGHAT and CDR2 FQNNGV. The CDR3 is 15 residues long. CDR3 amino acids: CASSWGWTDYNEQFF. In DNA form, the CDR3 reads TGTGCCAGCAGCTGGGGGTGGACAGATTACAATGAGCAGTTCTTC.

This rearrangement joins TRBV2 to TRBJ2-7; 7 bases line up with TRBD2. The germline gives CDR1 SNHLY, CDR2 FYNNEI. CDR3 length equals 13 residues. Trimming cost V 10 bases and J 6 bases; bases outside gene matches: 12. The CDR3 region has the DNA TGTGCCACCCGAAAATCGGGAGGAACCGAGCAGTACTTC. This sequence encodes CATRKSGGTEQYF.

This sequence joins TRBV15 and TRBJ1-3; D not resolved. Per the germline V gene, CDR1 is LNHNV and CDR2 is YYDKDF (reference sequence). V lost 0 bases to trimming and J lost 0 bases, with 9 bases between them. The CDR3 is 16 residues long. CDR3 residues: CATSRDHPGSGNTIYF. In nucleotides, the CDR3 is TGTGCCACCAGCAGAGATCATCCAGGCTCTGGAAACACCATATATTTT.

V usage is TRBV4-1 and J usage is TRBJ2-7, with 11 positions matching TRBD2. CDR1 and CDR2 (germline): MGHRA, YSYEKL. The CDR3 has 17 amino acids. V was clipped by 4 bases and J by 2 bases; unmatched bases: 10. CDR3 bases: TGCGCCAGCAGCCGGCTTCAAAATAGCGGGAGGGCCTACGAGCAGTACTTC. This sequence encodes CASSRLQNSGRAYEQYF.

The rearrangement links TRBV28 to TRBJ1-2, with 8 bases lining up with TRBD1. Germline V gene sequence: CDR1 MDHEN, CDR2 SYDVKM. This CDR3 contains 19 residues. V lost 2 bases and J lost 4; bases outside the gene matches: 18. The CDR3 bases are TGTGCCAGCAGTTTACATGTTCCTTCTATTGACAGGGGTGGCTATGGCTACACCTTC. Translation: CASSLHVPSIDRGGYGYTF.

This chain joins TRBV7-9 and TRBJ2-5; TRBD2 matches 12 bases. The CDR3 extends over 15 amino acids. From germline, CDR1 is SEHNR and CDR2 FQNEAQ (reference sequence). After removal of 5 bases from V and 1 base from J, the junction contained 2 bases not matched to a gene. The chain's CDR3 is CASSRLAGVQETQYF. As DNA, the CDR3 is TGTGCCAGCAGCCGACTAGCGGGGGTCCAAGAGACCCAGTACTTC.

The chain's CDR3 is CASSKRLADYNEQFF. CDR3 bases: TGTGCCAGCAGCAAAAGACTAGCGGACTACAATGAGCAGTTCTTC. The V call is TRBV11-2, the J call TRBJ2-1, with 9 bases lining up with TRBD2. V trimming: 5 bases; J trimming: 3 bases; junction bases outside the gene matches: 5. The germline CDR1 and CDR2 sequences are SGHAT and FQNNGV. The CDR3 loop spans 15 amino acids.

The genes are TRBV19 and TRBJ2-7, with 9 bases matching TRBD2. The V and J ends lost 5 bases and 3 bases, in that order; junction bases with no gene match: 2. The length of the CDR3 is 13 residues. Germline lookup yields CDR1 LNHDA and CDR2 SQIVND (reference sequence). The CDR3 DNA is TGTGCCAGTAGTGCGGGAGGGAGCTACGAGCAGTACTTC. Translating it yields CASSAGGSYEQYF.

The J gene is TRBJ1-1, the V gene TRBV27, with unresolved D. Germline V gene sequence: CDR1 MNHEY, CDR2 SMNVEV (reference sequence). The germline V and J ends were trimmed by 6 bases and 1 base, with 9 bases remaining between them. The CDR3 contains 13 residues. Written as DNA, the CDR3 is TGTGCCAGCAGCTCCGGTGGGAACACTGAAGCTTTCTTT. Protein sequence: CASSSGGNTEAFF.

The chain recombines TRBV7-9 with TRBJ1-1; no definite D call. V gave up 3 bases and J gave up 0 bases, with 11 bases separating them. This CDR3 is built from 15 residues. Looked up from germline, CDR1 is SEHNR and CDR2 is FQNEAQ (reference sequence). The CDR3 reads CASSLRGPMNTEAFF. The CDR3, as DNA: TGTGCCAGCAGCTTGCGGGGTCCCATGAACACTGAAGCTTTCTTT.

V and J are TRBV11-2 and TRBJ2-5; 7 bases agree with TRBD1. CDR1 SGHAT and CDR2 FQNNGV come from the germline V gene. V shed 1 base and J 4 bases; nucleotides not matched to a gene: 3. The CDR3 extends over 14 amino acids. The CDR3 DNA follows: TGTGCCAGCAGCTTAGCGACAGGGTTAGAGACCCAGTACTTC. As protein: CASSLATGLETQYF.

The V call is TRBV7-9, the J call TRBJ1-4, with TRBD1 matching 9 bases. This CDR3 has 16 residues. CDR1 and CDR2 from the germline V gene are SEHNR and FQNEAQ (reference sequence). J gave up 5 bases and V 2 bases, and 6 bases lay outside the gene matches. As DNA, the CDR3 is TGTGCCAGCAGCTTAAGTATCGGGACAGGGAATGAAAAACTGTTTTTT. This gives the protein CASSLSIGTGNEKLFF. Full variable domain (remainder filled in from reference TRBV7-9 and TRBJ1-4): DTGVSQNPRHKITKRGQNVTFRCDPISEHNRLYWYRQTLGQGPEFLTYFQNEAQLEKSRLLSDRFSAERPKGSFSTLEIQRTEQGDSAMYLCASSLSIGTGNEKLFFGSGTQLSVL.

The gene calls are TRBV5-1 and TRBJ1-4; tentative D call: TRBD1 (6 bases). The CDR3 is 14 amino acids. V was shortened by 0 bases and J by 6 bases, with 9 bases between the two germline ends. Germline V gene sequence: CDR1 SGHRS, CDR2 YFSETQ. The CDR3 DNA is TGCGCCAGCAGCTTGGCAGGGGCCCATGAAAAACTGTTTTTT. Translating gives CASSLAGAHEKLFF.

V usage is TRBV19 and J usage is TRBJ2-3; weak D call: TRBD2 (5 bases). Germline CDR1 reads LNHDA; CDR2 reads SQIVND (reference sequence). Trimming cost V 4 bases and J 1 base, with 15 bases left between them. The CDR3 covers 16 residues. In DNA form, the CDR3 reads TGTGCCAGTAGTACCCCGCGCGGGCCGGGCACAGATACGCAGTATTTT. Residues: CASSTPRGPGTDTQYF.

The chain uses TRBV15 and TRBJ2-5; D may be TRBD1 or TRBD2 (5 bases each). This CDR3 region has 12 residues. Per the germline V gene, CDR1 is LNHNV and CDR2 is YYDKDF (reference sequence). The V end was cut by 8 bases, the J end by 5 bases, with 12 bases between. As DNA, the CDR3 is TGTGCCACCTTGGGGGTGGAGGAGACCCAGTACTTC. Protein sequence: CATLGVEETQYF.

The rearrangement links TRBV5-1 to TRBJ1-2; TRBD1 agrees at 11 bases. Germline V gene lookup returns CDR1 SGHRS and CDR2 YFSETQ. There are 16 residues in the CDR3. J lost 7 bases, V lost 3 bases, and 11 bases had no gene match. The CDR3 loop is CASSSGQGASLGGYTF. In nucleotides, the CDR3 is TGCGCCAGCAGCTCCGGACAGGGGGCCTCTCTGGGTGGCTACACCTTC.

This clone was observed a few times. The chain links TRBV27 to TRBJ2-1; 8 bases fit TRBD2. Germline-derived CDR1 and CDR2 are MNHEY and SMNVEV (reference sequence). V dropped 5 bases and J dropped 3; count of bases not matched to a gene: 6. The CDR3 spans 15 residues. In nucleotides, the CDR3 is TGTGCCAGCAGTCCGGGACTAGGGAGCTACAATGAGCAGTTCTTC. It translates to CASSPGLGSYNEQFF.

The V and J genes are TRBV5-1 and TRBJ2-1; D is unresolved. V was pared by 0 bases and J by 3 bases, with 22 bases between. Per the germline V gene, CDR1 is SGHRS and CDR2 is YFSETQ. This CDR3 has 19 amino acids. CDR3 DNA: TGCGCCAGCAGCTTGGGGCCTCTCCGACTGGTCCGTCTCTACAATGAGCAGTTCTTC. Encoded protein: CASSLGPLRLVRLYNEQFF.

The chain joins TRBV29-1 to TRBJ1-5; unclear D gene. Germline lookup yields CDR1 SQVTM and CDR2 ANQGSEA. The V gene lost 5 bases and the J gene lost 10 bases, with 15 bases spanning the gap. The CDR3 contains 12 residues. CDR3 DNA sequence: TGCAGCGTTAGAATGGCCGATGGACCCCAGCATTTT. Residues: CSVRMADGPQHF.